The 22 T cell receptor beta chains below all came from one sample that was sequenced in a study of beta chain features in type 1 diabetes. What was sequenced were expressed TCRB transcripts, since all of the isolated RNA had been reverse transcribed. This table comes from immunoSEQ multiplex PCR, and its TCRdb copy is limited to in-frame clones, with some not included. Among about 360,000 clones listed, around an eighth were seen once. The sequenced sample consisted of naive CD4+ T cells from blood. The source of these receptors is a man younger than 35 in good health.

The V gene is TRBV7-6, the J gene TRBJ1-1; a weak D match, TRBD1 (6 bases). The CDR3 loop spans 14 amino acids. Trimming removed 8 bases at V and 0 bases at J, with 13 bases between. Per the germline V gene, CDR1 is SGHVS and CDR2 is FNYEAQ. The CDR3 reads CASLRGPLNTEAFF. The CDR3 DNA sequence: TGTGCCAGCCTGCGGGGGCCCCTGAACACTGAAGCTTTCTTT.

This sequence joins TRBV18 and TRBJ2-1, with D maybe TRBD1 (6 bases). V was cut by 3 bases and J by 0 bases, with 6 bases left in between. CDR3 length equals 14 residues. Germline loops: CDR1 KGHSH, CDR2 LQKENI. CDR3 nucleotide sequence: TGTGCCAGCTCACCGGACAGCTCCTACAATGAGCAGTTCTTC. It translates to CASSPDSSYNEQFF.

V is TRBV30 and J is TRBJ1-5; D call uncertain. V lost 0 bases, J lost 4 bases, and 7 bases lay in between. CDR3 length: 13 amino acids. Looked up from germline, CDR1 is GTSNPN and CDR2 is SVGIG (reference sequence). The CDR3 here is CAWSVEWNQPQHF. The CDR3 nucleotides are TGTGCCTGGAGTGTAGAGTGGAATCAGCCCCAGCATTTT.

This clone occurred a few times. V gene TRBV15 combines with J gene TRBJ1-2; D gene uncertain. This CDR3 has 14 amino acids. Trimming cost V 0 bases and J 3 bases, with 8 bases left between them. Germline V CDR1 and CDR2: LNHNV, YYDKDF (reference sequence). CDR3 DNA sequence: TGTGCCACCAGCAGAGATTACAACGACTATGGCTACACCTTC. Translating gives CATSRDYNDYGYTF. Full variable domain (rest looked up from reference TRBV15 and TRBJ1-2): DAMVIQNPRYQVTQFGKPVTLSCSQTLNHNVMYWYQQKSSQAPKLLFHYYDKDFNNEADTPDNFQSRRPNTSFCFLDIRSPGLGDTAMYLCATSRDYNDYGYTFGSGTRLTVV.

The chain links TRBV7-2 to TRBJ2-5, with 7 nucleotides matching TRBD2. CDR1 and CDR2 from the germline V gene are SGHTA and FQGNSA. Germline trimming cut 1 base from V and 5 bases from J; bases unmatched to any gene: 4. This CDR3 contains 14 residues. The CDR3 spells CASSLGGGSETQYF. The CDR3 DNA reads as TGTGCCAGCAGCTTAGGGGGGGGTAGCGAGACCCAGTACTTC.

This chain connects TRBV30 to TRBJ1-3; D gene unclear. The CDR3 length is 14 residues. Germline V gene sequence: CDR1 GTSNPN, CDR2 SVGIG (reference sequence). V gave up 0 bases and J gave up 0 bases, with 6 bases separating them. The CDR3 protein is CAWSVTSSGNTIYF. CDR3 sequence (DNA): TGTGCCTGGAGTGTAACTTCCTCTGGAAACACCATATATTTT.

This clone occurred a few times. The gene calls are TRBV28 and TRBJ1-1; TRBD1 matches at 9 bases. Trimming at V came to 4 bases and at J to 7 bases, leaving 4 bases not matched to a gene. The length of the CDR3 is 13 residues. The germline CDR1 and CDR2 sequences are MDHEN and SYDVKM. DNA of the CDR3: TGTGCCAGCAGTTCGGGACAGGGATTTGAAGCTTTCTTT. Protein product: CASSSGQGFEAFF.

The chain has TRBV10-3 and TRBJ1-4; D is ambiguous. This CDR3 has 12 amino acids. The V and J ends lost 1 base and 11 bases respectively, with 8 bases between them. Germline V gene lookup returns CDR1 ENHRY and CDR2 SYGVKD. CDR3 amino acids: CAISEWERKLFF. CDR3 bases: TGTGCCATCAGTGAGTGGGAGAGGAAACTGTTTTTT.

Only a few counts were recorded for this clone. The chain combines TRBV11-1 with TRBJ2-1, with 13 bases that match TRBD2. Per germline, CDR1 SGHAT and CDR2 FQDESV (reference sequence). With 4 bases clipped from V and 2 bases from J, the junction kept 11 bases outside the gene matches. The CDR3 totals 19 residues. CDR3 region: CASSSPRGLAGVTYNEQFF. DNA of the CDR3: TGTGCCAGCAGCTCCCCCCGTGGACTAGCGGGAGTCACCTACAATGAGCAGTTCTTC.

There are a few counts of this clone. V is TRBV28 and J is TRBJ2-7; no firm D call. The V end lost 7 bases, the J end lost 0 bases, and 16 bases lay between the germline ends. Per germline, CDR1 MDHEN and CDR2 SYDVKM. The CDR3 extends over 15 amino acids. DNA of the CDR3: TGTGCCAGCAACCTCGGCGGAATTTACTCCTACGAGCAGTACTTC. Translation: CASNLGGIYSYEQYF.

J is TRBJ2-7 and V is TRBV10-3, with TRBD1 identical over 12 bases. The CDR3 consists of 13 residues. CDR1 and CDR2 from the germline V gene are ENHRY and SYGVKD. Trimming took 6 bases from V and 5 from J; bases not matched to a gene: 2. The CDR3 sequence is CAIRGTGGHEQYF. CDR3 sequence (DNA): TGTGCCATCAGGGGGACAGGGGGCCACGAGCAGTACTTC.

This clone was seen more than once but under ten times. The V and J genes are TRBV15 and TRBJ2-6; weak D call: TRBD2 (6 bases). Trimming stripped 6 bases from V and 0 bases from J, with 12 bases between. The CDR3 runs 16 residues. Germline CDR1 LNHNV, CDR2 YYDKDF (reference sequence). The CDR3 region has the DNA TGTGCCACCAGTGGCGGGCGGGGCTCTGGGGCCAACGTCCTGACTTTC. Its translation is CATSGGRGSGANVLTF.

This clone was seen more than once but under ten times. The chain recombines TRBV6-5 with TRBJ2-5, with 9 positions matching TRBD2. Germline V gives CDR1 MNHEY, CDR2 SVGAGI. J lost 7 bases, V lost 2 bases, and 8 bases had no gene match. The CDR3 loop spans 15 amino acids. For the CDR3, the DNA is TGTGCCAGCAGTTACAGTCTAGCGGGGATTGGGACCCAGTACTTC. It encodes CASSYSLAGIGTQYF.

This clone turned up a few times. The gene calls are TRBV4-2 and TRBJ2-4; 15 nucleotides agree with TRBD2. Losses at the gene ends were 4 bases for V and 4 bases for J; bases not matched to a gene: 8. The CDR3 length is 18 residues. The germline CDR1 and CDR2 sequences are LGHNA and YNFKEQ. The DNA for the CDR3 is TGTGCCAGCAGCCGGGGACTAGCGGGGGGCCTGTCTAAAAACATTCAGTACTTC. Amino acid sequence: CASSRGLAGGLSKNIQYF.

In this sample, this clone turned up a few times. The chain uses TRBV6-1 and TRBJ2-1, with D hard to call. This CDR3 is 13 amino acids long. V gave up 2 bases and J gave up 11 bases, with 13 bases separating them. The V gene's germline CDR1 is MNHNS and CDR2 SASEGT. CDR3 nucleotides: TGTGCCAGCAGTGAAAGCTACGTCCTGAAGCAGTTCTTC. Translated, it gives CASSESYVLKQFF.

V usage is TRBV6-6 and J usage is TRBJ1-2, with 7 bases identical to TRBD1. Unmatched junction bases numbered 7, after V lost 4 bases and J lost 8 bases. Germline V gene data show CDR1 as MNHNY and CDR2 as SVGAGI (reference sequence). The CDR3 runs 13 residues. CDR3 region: CASSSTGHWGYTF. The CDR3 bases are TGTGCCAGCAGTTCGACAGGGCATTGGGGCTACACCTTC.

This clone was counted only a few times. This CDR3 reads CASSRDGGDGAHEQFF. CDR3 sequence (DNA): TGTGCCAGCAGCCGCGATGGGGGCGACGGGGCCCATGAGCAGTTCTTC. The chain combines TRBV11-3 with TRBJ2-1; a weak D match, TRBD1 (6 bases). The ends were cut back, 5 bases at V and 8 bases at J, with 22 bases in the middle. Germline values: CDR1 SGHNT, CDR2 YENEEA. CDR3 length equals 16 residues.

This clone has only a few counts. The gene calls are TRBV30 and TRBJ2-7, with 10 bases matching TRBD2. J was trimmed by 4 bases and V by 4 bases; bases with no gene match: 1. The CDR3 is made up of 12 amino acids. Germline V gene lookup returns CDR1 GTSNPN and CDR2 SVGIG (reference sequence). CDR3 nucleotides: TGTGCCTGGACTAGCGGGGGATACGAGCAGTACTTC. It encodes CAWTSGGYEQYF.

This clone was seen only a few times. This rearrangement joins TRBV5-1 to TRBJ2-1; D is possibly TRBD1 (6 bases). The CDR3 length is 17 residues. Germline assignment: CDR1 SGHRS and CDR2 YFSETQ. V was cut by 0 bases and J by 0 bases, with 13 bases left in between. In DNA, the CDR3 is TGCGCCAGCAGCTTGGTTCTCAGGGGACGCTCCTACAATGAGCAGTTCTTC. Protein: CASSLVLRGRSYNEQFF.

The chain employs TRBV30 and TRBJ2-7, with 7 bases identical to TRBD2. With 4 bases clipped from V and 4 bases from J, the junction kept 4 bases outside the gene matches. Germline CDR1 is GTSNPN and CDR2 is SVGIG (reference sequence). The CDR3 covers 12 residues. The CDR3 protein is CAWTRRGYEQYF. CDR3 sequence (DNA): TGTGCCTGGACCCGGCGGGGGTACGAGCAGTACTTC.

This clone was recorded a few times. This chain connects TRBV29-1 to TRBJ2-3; perhaps TRBD2 as D (5 bases). This CDR3 has 12 amino acids. From germline, CDR1 is SQVTM and CDR2 ANQGSEA. Trimming took 4 bases from V and 5 from J, leaving 10 bases between them. The CDR3 spells CSVAGEEDTQYF. The CDR3 coding sequence is TGCAGCGTTGCCGGGGAAGAAGATACGCAGTATTTT.

The chain uses TRBV5-4 and TRBJ2-5, with 7 bases aligning to TRBD2. The CDR3 totals 15 residues. Germline-derived CDR1 and CDR2 are SGHNT and YYREEE (reference sequence). V shed 2 bases and J 2 bases; nucleotides not matched to a gene: 6. The CDR3 DNA sequence: TGTGCCAGCAGCTTTGGAGCGGGGTTTCAAGAGACCCAGTACTTC. Protein sequence: CASSFGAGFQETQYF.